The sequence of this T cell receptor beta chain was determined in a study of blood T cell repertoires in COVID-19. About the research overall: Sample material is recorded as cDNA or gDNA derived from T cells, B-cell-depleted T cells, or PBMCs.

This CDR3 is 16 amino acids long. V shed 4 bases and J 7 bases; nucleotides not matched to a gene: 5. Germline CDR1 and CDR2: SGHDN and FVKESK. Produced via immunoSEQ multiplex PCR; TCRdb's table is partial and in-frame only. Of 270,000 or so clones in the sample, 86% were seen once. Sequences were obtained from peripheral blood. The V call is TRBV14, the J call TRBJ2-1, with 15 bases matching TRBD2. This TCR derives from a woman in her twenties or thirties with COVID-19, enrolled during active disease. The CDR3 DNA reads TGTGCCAGCAGCCCCTTAGGACTAGCGGGGGGGAATGAGCAGTTCTTC. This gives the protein CASSPLGLAGGNEQFF.